The 23 T cell receptor beta chains below were found in one sample sequenced in a study of blood T cell repertoires in COVID-19. Here immunoSEQ multiplex PCR was the method, and the copy in TCRdb shows in-frame clones only, minus some. There are around 120,000 clones in the sample; around 91% occur only once, and about 4% lies in the top ten. The material sequenced was peripheral blood. These receptors all stem from an older woman with COVID-19, enrolled during active disease.

This chain connects TRBV6-5 to TRBJ1-1; 7 bases fit TRBD1. V was clipped by 7 bases and J by 0 bases; unmatched bases: 5. This CDR3 contains 14 residues. The germline V gene encodes CDR1 MNHEY and CDR2 SVGAGI. CDR3 DNA: TGTGCCAGCAAAACAGGACAGGTGAACACTGAAGCTTTCTTT. It translates to CASKTGQVNTEAFF.

The V call is TRBV6-5, the J call TRBJ1-6; 8 positions match TRBD1. Germline CDR1 MNHEY, CDR2 SVGAGI. J gave up 7 bases and V 7 bases, and 3 bases lay outside the gene matches. CDR3 length: 13 residues. The CDR3 loop is CASTRTGNSPLHF. The DNA for the CDR3 is TGTGCCAGCACCCGGACAGGGAATTCACCCCTCCACTTT.

This clone turned up a few times. The V call is TRBV6-6, the J call TRBJ1-1; TRBD1 agrees at 9 bases. The germline gives CDR1 MNHNY, CDR2 SVGAGI (reference sequence). The CDR3 is 11 residues long. V lost 10 bases and J lost 8; bases outside the gene matches: 5. CDR3 protein: CAIRDREEAFF. CDR3 in DNA: TGTGCCATCAGGGACAGGGAGGAAGCTTTCTTT.

The chain employs TRBV5-6 and TRBJ1-2, with 8 bases lining up with TRBD1. The CDR3 is made up of 14 amino acids. Germline V CDR1 and CDR2: SGHDT, YYEEEE. Trimming took 4 bases from V and 8 from J; bases not matched to a gene: 10. CDR3 amino acids: CASSPEDRVGGYTF. DNA of the CDR3: TGTGCCAGCAGCCCCGAGGACAGGGTTGGCGGCTACACCTTC.

The chain joins TRBV7-3 to TRBJ1-2, with D possibly being TRBD1 (6 bases). Germline values: CDR1 SGHTA, CDR2 FQGTGA. Deletions cut 0 bases from V and 0 bases from J, with 11 bases between. CDR3 length equals 16 residues. The CDR3 DNA reads as TGTGCCAGCAGCTTAACAGGCGGGGGGCCTAACTATGGCTACACCTTC. Protein: CASSLTGGGPNYGYTF.

This rearrangement joins TRBV5-1 to TRBJ1-1, with TRBD1 matching 9 bases. The V segment lost 4 bases and the J segment 5 bases; nucleotides outside the gene matches: 3. Germline-derived CDR1 and CDR2 are SGHRS and YFSETQ. The CDR3 loop spans 13 amino acids. The CDR3 here is CASSPGQGTEAFF. Here the CDR3 DNA reads TGCGCCAGCAGCCCTGGACAGGGGACTGAAGCTTTCTTT.

The chain uses TRBV3-1 (or the pseudogene TRBV3-2) and TRBJ1-1; 7 nucleotides agree with TRBD1. The V gene end was trimmed by 4 bases and the J gene end by 1 base; junction bases not matched to a gene: 9. CDR3 length equals 16 residues. Germline values: CDR1 LGHDT, CDR2 YNNKEL (reference sequence). DNA for the CDR3: TGTGCCAGCAGCCCCCCACCTAGGACAGGGAACACTGAAGCTTTCTTT. Translated, it gives CASSPPPRTGNTEAFF.

The rearrangement uses TRBV29-1 and TRBJ2-2; the D gene is possibly TRBD1 (6 bases). The ends were cut back, 5 bases at V and 4 bases at J, with 17 bases in the middle. The length of the CDR3 is 15 residues. Germline V gene data show CDR1 as SQVTM and CDR2 as ANQGSEA. CDR3 loop: CSVSPQGGITGELFF. The CDR3 region has the DNA TGCAGCGTTTCCCCACAGGGTGGAATCACCGGGGAGCTGTTTTTT.

J is TRBJ1-2 and V is TRBV19, with a weak D call TRBD1 (6 bases). V lost 3 bases, J lost 7 bases, and 15 bases lay in between. CDR1 LNHDA and CDR2 SQIVND come from the germline V gene (reference sequence). This CDR3 contains 14 residues. The CDR3 sequence: CASSIRGGDSGYTF. The CDR3 nucleotides read TGTGCCAGTAGTATTCGGGGGGGCGATAGTGGCTACACCTTC.

This chain links TRBV3-1 (or the pseudogene TRBV3-2) with TRBJ2-7; D call uncertain. Germline values: CDR1 LGHDT, CDR2 YNNKEL (reference sequence). V was cut by 4 bases and J by 3 bases, with 4 bases left in between. The CDR3 has 11 residues. CDR3 nucleotides: TGTGCCAGCAGCCTCCACTACGAGCAGTACTTC. This translates into CASSLHYEQYF.

The rearrangement uses TRBV5-5 and TRBJ1-1; 7 positions match TRBD1. The CDR3 runs 13 residues. V shed 4 bases and J 5 bases; nucleotides not matched to a gene: 5. Looked up from germline, CDR1 is SGHKS and CDR2 is YYEKEE (reference sequence). CDR3 nucleotide sequence: TGTGCCAGCAGCAGACAGGGAGAGACTGAAGCTTTCTTT. It is translated as CASSRQGETEAFF.

V and J are TRBV13 and TRBJ1-1; D remains unclear. The CDR3 is 14 amino acids. Germline V gives CDR1 PRHDT, CDR2 FYEKMQ (reference sequence). V lost 0 bases and J lost 4, with 9 bases in between. The CDR3, as DNA: TGTGCCAGCAGCTTAGGGCAAGGCGGCACTGAAGCTTTCTTT. Translating it yields CASSLGQGGTEAFF.

The chain combines TRBV3-1 (or the pseudogene TRBV3-2) with TRBJ1-4; 7 nucleotides match TRBD1. The trim removed 0 bases at V and 3 bases at J, leaving 7 bases unmatched. The CDR3 is made up of 17 amino acids. The germline V gene encodes CDR1 LGHDT and CDR2 YNNKEL (reference sequence). CDR3 sequence (DNA): TGTGCCAGCAGCCAAGACGGGACAGTCCGATCTAATGAAAAACTGTTTTTT. Translated: CASSQDGTVRSNEKLFF.

This chain connects TRBV30 to TRBJ1-2; 9 bases map to TRBD1. The CDR3 runs 14 residues. Germline V lookup: CDR1 GTSNPN, CDR2 SVGIG (reference sequence). V was pared by 8 bases and J by 3 bases, with 10 bases of the junction left unmatched. The CDR3, as DNA: TGTGCCCGCTACGGACAGGGGAGGTACTATGGCTACACCTTC. This encodes CARYGQGRYYGYTF.

CDR3 region: CASSLGSQGNTIYF. As DNA, the CDR3 is TGCGCCAGCAGCTTGGGTTCCCAAGGAAACACCATATATTTT. The chain employs TRBV5-1 and TRBJ1-3; no definite D call. The CDR3 extends over 14 amino acids. The germline V gene has CDR1 SGHRS and CDR2 YFSETQ. The V and J ends lost 0 bases and 4 bases respectively, with 8 bases between them.

This chain uses TRBV5-4 with TRBJ1-2; 8 bases are a match to TRBD1. The length of the CDR3 is 14 residues. Germline V gives CDR1 SGHNT, CDR2 YYREEE (reference sequence). The V segment lost 4 bases and the J segment 5 bases; nucleotides outside the gene matches: 7. CDR3 region: CASSPWTGRYGYTF. CDR3 sequence (DNA): TGTGCCAGCAGCCCGTGGACAGGGAGATATGGCTACACCTTC.

The genes are TRBV27 and TRBJ2-7; a weak D match, TRBD1 (5 bases). This CDR3 is built from 13 residues. V lost 5 bases to trimming and J lost 2 bases, with 10 bases between them. Germline V gene lookup returns CDR1 MNHEY and CDR2 SMNVEV (reference sequence). CDR3 protein: CASSHSGTYEQYF. CDR3 DNA: TGTGCCAGCAGTCATTCAGGGACCTACGAGCAGTACTTC.

The genes are TRBV6-5 and TRBJ1-2, with D possibly TRBD1 on 6 matching bases. CDR1 is MNHEY, CDR2 SVGAGI, per germline. The CDR3 extends over 13 amino acids. Trimming shortened V by 4 bases and J by 8 bases, and 14 bases separated the two germline ends. This CDR3 reads CASSFGTGQGYTF. CDR3 in DNA: TGTGCCAGCAGTTTTGGGACGGGACAAGGCTACACCTTC.

V is TRBV20-1 and J is TRBJ1-1; TRBD1 aligns across 9 bases. Germline V gene data show CDR1 as DFQATT and CDR2 as SNEGSKA (reference sequence). Trimming cost V 3 bases and J 1 base; bases outside gene matches: 12. CDR3 length: 17 residues. The CDR3 loop reads CSASLTGGYSENTEAFF. The CDR3, as DNA: TGCAGTGCTAGTTTGACAGGGGGATATTCAGAGAACACTGAAGCTTTCTTT.

In this sample, this clone turned up a few times. The gene calls are TRBV2 and TRBJ1-2; D possibly corresponds to TRBD1 (5 bases). The CDR3 has 14 amino acids. Germline V gene lookup returns CDR1 SNHLY and CDR2 FYNNEI. V was cut by 6 bases and J by 4 bases, with 15 bases left in between. The CDR3: CASRARQGVYGYTF. The CDR3 nucleotides read TGTGCCAGCAGGGCCAGGCAGGGTGTCTATGGCTACACCTTC.

The chain couples TRBV5-1 to TRBJ1-4, with TRBD1 as a possible D gene (5 bases). The V end was cut by 4 bases, the J end by 5 bases, with 15 bases between. The CDR3 extends over 15 amino acids. In germline, CDR1 is SGHRS, CDR2 YFSETQ. The CDR3 DNA reads as TGCGCCAGCAGCCTTTCTGGGGGGTACAATGAAAAACTGTTTTTT. This encodes CASSLSGGYNEKLFF.

This rearrangement joins TRBV10-3 to TRBJ2-3; tentatively, D is TRBD1 (5 bases). V gave up 5 bases and J gave up 1 base, with 7 bases separating them. CDR1 and CDR2 from the germline V gene are ENHRY and SYGVKD. CDR3 size: 13 residues. The CDR3 loop reads CAISQQGTDTQYF. The DNA for the CDR3 is TGTGCCATCAGTCAACAGGGCACAGATACGCAGTATTTT.

This clone occurred a few times. The chain combines TRBV27 with TRBJ2-7, with a possible D match to TRBD2 (6 bases). The CDR3 is 14 amino acids. Germline V lookup: CDR1 MNHEY, CDR2 SMNVEV (reference sequence). V lost 2 bases and J 6 bases, leaving 14 bases between the germline ends. CDR3 sequence: CASSLLATLPEQYF. The CDR3 bases are TGTGCCAGCAGTTTACTAGCGACTTTGCCCGAGCAGTACTTC.